The 4 T cell receptor beta chains below all came from one sample that was sequenced in a study of patients and donors after allogeneic stem cell transplantation. TCRdb redid the calling of the RT-PCR reads with MiXCR, one entry per CDR3 protein. The data contain about 960,000 distinct CDR3 sequences, roughly 18% of them singletons. The material sequenced was blood, either unsorted or a sorted T cell fraction (not recorded which). The receptors here all came from a human donor who was either an allogeneic HSCT recipient or a stem cell or donor lymphocyte infusion donor (not recorded which). It is not recorded whose cells these are; they may come from a transplant donor.

The chain is built from TRBV20-1 and TRBJ2-2, with 15 nucleotides matching TRBD2. V was pared by 5 bases and J by 6 bases, with 4 bases of the junction left unmatched. This CDR3 contains 15 residues. Germline V gene sequence: CDR1 DFQATT, CDR2 SNEGSKA (reference sequence). The CDR3 sequence: CSAPGLAGGSGELFF. The CDR3 DNA reads as TGCAGTGCTCCAGGACTAGCGGGGGGGTCCGGGGAGCTGTTTTTT.

This clonotype was picked up a small number of times. This rearrangement joins TRBV12-3 or TRBV12-4 to TRBJ2-7; D remains unclear. V was pared by 3 bases and J by 5 bases, with 8 bases between. The CDR3 runs to 12 residues. This chain's CDR3 is CASSLGWNEQYF. DNA for the CDR3: TGTGCCAGCAGTTTGGGTTGGAACGAGCAGTACTTC.

This clonotype was observed a few times. The rearrangement uses TRBV5-1 and TRBJ2-1; D is undetermined. Germline V gives CDR1 SGHRS, CDR2 YFSETQ. This CDR3 spans 15 amino acids. Deletions cut 0 bases from V and 1 base from J, with 8 bases between. DNA of the CDR3: TGCGCCAGCAGCTTGGGGACCCTATCCTACAATGAGCAGTTCTTC. Its protein is CASSLGTLSYNEQFF. The variable domain in full, with the rest retrieved from reference TRBV5-1 and TRBJ2-1, is KAGVTQTPRYLIKTRGQQVTLSCSPISGHRSVSWYQQTPGQGLQFLFEYFSETQRNKGNFPGRFSGRQFSNSRSEMNVSTLELGDSALYLCASSLGTLSYNEQFFGPGTRLTVL.

This clonotype was seen more than once but under ten times. The chain combines TRBV6-2 or TRBV6-3 with TRBJ2-7; unclear D gene. V shed 4 bases and J shed 5 bases, with 9 bases lying between them. Germline V gene sequence: CDR1 MNHEY, CDR2 SVGEGT. This CDR3 is built from 12 residues. For the CDR3, the DNA is TGTGCCAGCAGTTCGAGTTCCCACGAGCAGTACTTC. It specifies CASSSSSHEQYF.